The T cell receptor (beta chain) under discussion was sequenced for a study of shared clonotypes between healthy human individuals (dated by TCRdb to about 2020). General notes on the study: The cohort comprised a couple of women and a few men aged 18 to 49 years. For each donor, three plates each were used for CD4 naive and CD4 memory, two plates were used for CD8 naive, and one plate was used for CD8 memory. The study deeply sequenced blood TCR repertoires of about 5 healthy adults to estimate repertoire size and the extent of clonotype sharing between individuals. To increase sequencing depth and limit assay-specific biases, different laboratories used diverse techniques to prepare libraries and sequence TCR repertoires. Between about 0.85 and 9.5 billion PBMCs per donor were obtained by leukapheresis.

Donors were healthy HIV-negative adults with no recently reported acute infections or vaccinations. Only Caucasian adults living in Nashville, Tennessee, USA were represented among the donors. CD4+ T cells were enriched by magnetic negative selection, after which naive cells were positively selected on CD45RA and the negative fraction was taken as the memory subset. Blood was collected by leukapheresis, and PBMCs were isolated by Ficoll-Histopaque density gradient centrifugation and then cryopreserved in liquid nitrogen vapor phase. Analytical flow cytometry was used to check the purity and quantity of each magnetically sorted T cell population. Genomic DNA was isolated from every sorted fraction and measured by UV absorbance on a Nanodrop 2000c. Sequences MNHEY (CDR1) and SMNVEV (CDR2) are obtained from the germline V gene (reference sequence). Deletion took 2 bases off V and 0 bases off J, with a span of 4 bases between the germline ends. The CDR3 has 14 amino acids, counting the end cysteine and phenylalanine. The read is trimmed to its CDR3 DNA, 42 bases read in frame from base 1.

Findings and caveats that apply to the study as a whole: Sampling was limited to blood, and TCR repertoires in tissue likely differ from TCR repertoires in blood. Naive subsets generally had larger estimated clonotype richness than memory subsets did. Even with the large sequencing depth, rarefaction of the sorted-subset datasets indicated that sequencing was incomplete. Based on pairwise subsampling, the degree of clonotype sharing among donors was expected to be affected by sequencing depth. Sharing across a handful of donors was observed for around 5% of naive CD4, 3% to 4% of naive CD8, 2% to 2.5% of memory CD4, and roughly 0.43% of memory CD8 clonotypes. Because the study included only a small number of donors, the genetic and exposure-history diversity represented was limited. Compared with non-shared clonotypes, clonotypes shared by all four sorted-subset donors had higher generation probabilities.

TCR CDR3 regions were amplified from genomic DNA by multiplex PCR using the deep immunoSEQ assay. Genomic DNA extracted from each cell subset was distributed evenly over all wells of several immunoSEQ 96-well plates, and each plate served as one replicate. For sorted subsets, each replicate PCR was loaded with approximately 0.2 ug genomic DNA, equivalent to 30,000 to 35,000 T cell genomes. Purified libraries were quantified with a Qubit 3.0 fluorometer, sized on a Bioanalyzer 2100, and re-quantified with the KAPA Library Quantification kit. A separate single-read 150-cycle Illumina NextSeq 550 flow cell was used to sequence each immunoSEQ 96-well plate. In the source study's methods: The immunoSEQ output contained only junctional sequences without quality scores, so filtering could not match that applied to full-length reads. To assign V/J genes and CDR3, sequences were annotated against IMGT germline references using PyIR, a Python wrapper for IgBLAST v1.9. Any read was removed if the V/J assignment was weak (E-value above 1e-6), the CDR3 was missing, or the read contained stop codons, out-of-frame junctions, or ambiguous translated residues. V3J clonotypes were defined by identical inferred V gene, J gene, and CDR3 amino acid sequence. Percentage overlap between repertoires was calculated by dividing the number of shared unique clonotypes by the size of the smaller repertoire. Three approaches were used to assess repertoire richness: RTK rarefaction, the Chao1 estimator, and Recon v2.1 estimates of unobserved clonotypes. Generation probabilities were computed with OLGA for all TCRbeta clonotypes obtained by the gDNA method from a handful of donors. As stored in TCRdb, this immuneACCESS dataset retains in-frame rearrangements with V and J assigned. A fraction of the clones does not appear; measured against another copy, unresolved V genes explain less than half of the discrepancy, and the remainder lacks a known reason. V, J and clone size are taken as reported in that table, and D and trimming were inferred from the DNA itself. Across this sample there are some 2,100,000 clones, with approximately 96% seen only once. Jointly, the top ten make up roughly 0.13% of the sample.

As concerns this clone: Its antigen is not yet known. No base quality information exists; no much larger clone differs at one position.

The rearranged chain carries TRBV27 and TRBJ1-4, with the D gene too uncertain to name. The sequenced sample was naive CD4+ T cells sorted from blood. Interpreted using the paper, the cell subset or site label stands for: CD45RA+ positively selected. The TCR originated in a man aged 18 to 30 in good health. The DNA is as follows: TGTGCCAGCAGTTTAGGGCCAACTAATGAAAAACTGTTTTTT. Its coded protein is CASSLGPTNEKLFF.